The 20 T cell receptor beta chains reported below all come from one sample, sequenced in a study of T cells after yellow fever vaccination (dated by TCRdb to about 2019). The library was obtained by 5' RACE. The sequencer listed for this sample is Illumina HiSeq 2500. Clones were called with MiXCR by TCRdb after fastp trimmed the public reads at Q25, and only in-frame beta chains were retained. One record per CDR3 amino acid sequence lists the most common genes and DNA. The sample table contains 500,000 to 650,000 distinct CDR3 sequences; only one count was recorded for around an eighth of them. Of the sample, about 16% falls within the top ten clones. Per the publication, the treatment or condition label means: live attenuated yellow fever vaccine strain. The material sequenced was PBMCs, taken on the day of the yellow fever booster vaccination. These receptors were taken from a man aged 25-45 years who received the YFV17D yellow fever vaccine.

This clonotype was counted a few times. The CDR3 spells CASSLMDAGNYEQYF. The DNA of the CDR3 is TGTGCCAGCAGTTTAATGGACGCAGGGAACTACGAGCAGTACTTC. This chain joins TRBV12-3 or TRBV12-4 and TRBJ2-7; perhaps TRBD1 as D (5 bases). The V end lost 2 bases, the J end lost 3 bases, and 14 bases lay between the germline ends. There are 15 residues in the CDR3.

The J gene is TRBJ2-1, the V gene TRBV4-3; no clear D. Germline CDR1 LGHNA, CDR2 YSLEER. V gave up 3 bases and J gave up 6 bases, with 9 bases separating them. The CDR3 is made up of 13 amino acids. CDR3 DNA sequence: TGCGCCAGCAGCCAGGTCACCTTCAATGAGCAGTTCTTC. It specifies CASSQVTFNEQFF.

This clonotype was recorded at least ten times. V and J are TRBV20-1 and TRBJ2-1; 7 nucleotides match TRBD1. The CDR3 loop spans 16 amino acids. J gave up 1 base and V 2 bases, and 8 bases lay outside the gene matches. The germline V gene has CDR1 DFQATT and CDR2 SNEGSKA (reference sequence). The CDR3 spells CSARPSRGLSYNEQFF. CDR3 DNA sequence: TGCAGTGCTAGACCGTCAAGGGGGCTATCCTACAATGAGCAGTTCTTC.

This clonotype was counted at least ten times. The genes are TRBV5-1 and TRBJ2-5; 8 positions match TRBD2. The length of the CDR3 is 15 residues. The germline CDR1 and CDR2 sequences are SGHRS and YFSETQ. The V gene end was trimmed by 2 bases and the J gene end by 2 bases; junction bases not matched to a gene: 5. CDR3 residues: CASSLSGSQQETQYF. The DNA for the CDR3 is TGCGCCAGCAGCTTAAGCGGGAGTCAGCAAGAGACCCAGTACTTC.

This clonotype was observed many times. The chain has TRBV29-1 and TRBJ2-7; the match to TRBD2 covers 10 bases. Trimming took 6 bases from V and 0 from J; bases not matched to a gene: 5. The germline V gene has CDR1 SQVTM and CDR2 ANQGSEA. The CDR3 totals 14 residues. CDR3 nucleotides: TGCAGCGTCAGGTCTAGCGGGAGCTCCTACGAGCAGTACTTC. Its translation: CSVRSSGSSYEQYF.

The CDR3 nucleotides are TGTGCCAGCAGCCCGACCGGGGCCGGCTATGGCTACACCTTC. This codes for CASSPTGAGYGYTF. The V and J genes are TRBV7-2 and TRBJ1-2; tentatively, D is TRBD1 (5 bases). Germline lookup yields CDR1 SGHTA and CDR2 FQGNSA. This CDR3 comprises 14 residues. Trimming cost V 5 bases and J 4 bases, with 14 bases left between them.

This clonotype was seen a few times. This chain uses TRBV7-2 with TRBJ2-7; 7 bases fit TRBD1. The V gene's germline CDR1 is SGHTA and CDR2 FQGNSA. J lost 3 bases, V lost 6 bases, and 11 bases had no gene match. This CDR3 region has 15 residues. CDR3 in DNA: TGTGCCAGCAGTTTGGGACAGAGTAGAAACTACGAGCAGTACTTC. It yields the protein CASSLGQSRNYEQYF. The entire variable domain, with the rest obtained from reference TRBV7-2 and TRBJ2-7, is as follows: GAGVSQSPSNKVTEKGKDVELRCDPISGHTALYWYRQSLGQGLEFLIYFQGNSAPDKSGLPSDRFSAERTGGSVSTLTIQRTQQEDSAVYLCASSLGQSRNYEQYFGPGTRLTVT.

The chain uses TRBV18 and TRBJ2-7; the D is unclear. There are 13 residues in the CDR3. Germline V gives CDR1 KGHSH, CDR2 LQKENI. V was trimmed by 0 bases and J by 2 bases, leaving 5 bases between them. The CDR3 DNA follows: TGTGCCAGCTCACCACCCCATCCCTACGAGCAGTACTTC. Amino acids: CASSPPHPYEQYF.

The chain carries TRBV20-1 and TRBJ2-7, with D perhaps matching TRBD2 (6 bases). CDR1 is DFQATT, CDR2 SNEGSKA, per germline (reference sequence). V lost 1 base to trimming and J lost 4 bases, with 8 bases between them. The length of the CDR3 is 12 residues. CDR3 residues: CSARGREYEQYF. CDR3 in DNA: TGCAGTGCTAGAGGCCGGGAGTACGAGCAGTACTTC.

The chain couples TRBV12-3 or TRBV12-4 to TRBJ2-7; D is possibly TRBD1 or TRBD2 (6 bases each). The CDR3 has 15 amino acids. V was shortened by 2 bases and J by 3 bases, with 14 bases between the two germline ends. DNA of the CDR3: TGTGCCAGCAGTTTAAGAAGCAGGGGACTCTACGAGCAGTACTTC. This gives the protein CASSLRSRGLYEQYF.

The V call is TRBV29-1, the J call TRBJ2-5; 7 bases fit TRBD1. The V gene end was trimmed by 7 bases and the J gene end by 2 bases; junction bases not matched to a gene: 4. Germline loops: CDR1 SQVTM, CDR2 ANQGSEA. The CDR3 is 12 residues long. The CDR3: CSALQGQETQYF. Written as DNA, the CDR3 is TGCAGCGCCCTACAGGGGCAAGAGACCCAGTACTTC.

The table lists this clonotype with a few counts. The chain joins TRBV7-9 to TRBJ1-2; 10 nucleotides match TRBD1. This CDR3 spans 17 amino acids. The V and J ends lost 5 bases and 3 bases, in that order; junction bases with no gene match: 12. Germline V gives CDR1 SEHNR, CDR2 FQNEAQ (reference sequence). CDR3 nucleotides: TGTGCCAGCAGCCCTATCCACCTAGGACAGGGGGACTATGGCTACACCTTC. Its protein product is CASSPIHLGQGDYGYTF.

The CDR3 protein is CSSRDSKGSGNTIYF. CDR3 nucleotide sequence: TGCAGCTCCCGGGACAGCAAAGGCTCTGGAAACACCATATATTTT. This chain links TRBV20-1 with TRBJ1-3; 7 positions agree with TRBD1. From germline, CDR1 is DFQATT and CDR2 SNEGSKA (reference sequence). There are 15 residues in the CDR3.

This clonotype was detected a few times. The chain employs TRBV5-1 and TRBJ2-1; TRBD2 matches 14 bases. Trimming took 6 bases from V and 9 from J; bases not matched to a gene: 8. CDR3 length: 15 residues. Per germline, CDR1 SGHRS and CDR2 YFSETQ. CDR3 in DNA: TGCGCCAGCACCCGACTAGCGGGAGGGCAGGGTGAGCAGTTCTTC. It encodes CASTRLAGGQGEQFF.

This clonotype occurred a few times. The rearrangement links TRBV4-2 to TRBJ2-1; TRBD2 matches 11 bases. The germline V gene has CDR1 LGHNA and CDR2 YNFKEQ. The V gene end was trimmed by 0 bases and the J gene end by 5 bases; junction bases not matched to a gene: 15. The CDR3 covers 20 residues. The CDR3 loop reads CASSQEVLAGGRLWNNEQFF. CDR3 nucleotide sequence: TGTGCCAGCAGCCAAGAAGTCCTAGCGGGAGGCCGCTTATGGAACAATGAGCAGTTCTTC.

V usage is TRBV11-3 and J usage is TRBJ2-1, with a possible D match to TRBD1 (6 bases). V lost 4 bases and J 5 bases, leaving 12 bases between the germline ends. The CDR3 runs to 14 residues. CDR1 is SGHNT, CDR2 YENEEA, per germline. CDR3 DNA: TGTGCCAGCAGCTCCCGGGCAGGGGACAATGAGCAGTTCTTC. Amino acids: CASSSRAGDNEQFF.

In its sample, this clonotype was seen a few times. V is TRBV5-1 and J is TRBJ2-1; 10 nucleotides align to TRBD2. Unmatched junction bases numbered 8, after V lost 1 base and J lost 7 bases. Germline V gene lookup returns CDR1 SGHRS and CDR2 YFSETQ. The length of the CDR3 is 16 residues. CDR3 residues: CASSLRTSGPLNEQFF. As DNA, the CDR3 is TGCGCCAGCAGCTTGAGGACTAGCGGCCCACTTAATGAGCAGTTCTTC.

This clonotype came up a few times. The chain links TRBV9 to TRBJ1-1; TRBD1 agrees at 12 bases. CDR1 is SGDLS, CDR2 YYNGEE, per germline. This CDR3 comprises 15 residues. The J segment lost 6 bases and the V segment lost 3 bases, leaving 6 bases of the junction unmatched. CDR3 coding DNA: TGTGCCAGCAGCGGACCGGGACAGGGGGCTTCTGAAGCTTTCTTT. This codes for CASSGPGQGASEAFF.

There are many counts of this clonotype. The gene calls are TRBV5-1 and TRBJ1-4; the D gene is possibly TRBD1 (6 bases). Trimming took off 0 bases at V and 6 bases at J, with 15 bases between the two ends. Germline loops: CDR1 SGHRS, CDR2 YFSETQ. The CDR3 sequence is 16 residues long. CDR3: CASSLGPTGNDEKLFF. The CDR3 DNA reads TGCGCCAGCAGCTTGGGGCCAACAGGGAATGATGAAAAACTGTTTTTT.

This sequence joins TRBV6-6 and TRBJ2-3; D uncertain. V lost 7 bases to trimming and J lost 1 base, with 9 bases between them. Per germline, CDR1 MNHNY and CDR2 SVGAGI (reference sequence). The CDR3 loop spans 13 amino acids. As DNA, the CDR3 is TGTGCCAGCAACCCGGACGGCACAGATACGCAGTATTTT. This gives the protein CASNPDGTDTQYF.